The 17 T cell receptor beta chains given below trace back to one sample, sequenced in a study of T-cell memory formation after mild COVID-19. Each CDR3 protein gets one entry after TCRdb re-called the 5' RACE reads with MiXCR. This table holds 450,000 or so distinct CDR3 sequences, about 23% found once. Material: PBMCs or a T cell subset sorted from them (not recorded which). The source is an adult woman who had mild COVID-19 (a few samples of this study predate the infection). Cell type and time point are not known.

The sample holds a few counts of this clonotype. The chain links TRBV5-1 to TRBJ2-3; D ambiguous. Germline values: CDR1 SGHRS, CDR2 YFSETQ. Trimming took off 0 bases at V and 6 bases at J, with 14 bases between the two ends. The CDR3 consists of 15 residues. The DNA for the CDR3 is TGCGCCAGCAGCTTGGCCCACCCTACGGACGATACGCAGTATTTT. As protein: CASSLAHPTDDTQYF.

This clonotype was seen more than once but under ten times. CDR3 sequence: CASSLEQTNTEAFF. The CDR3, as DNA: TGCGCCAGCAGCTTGGAACAGACTAACACTGAAGCTTTCTTT. The V call is TRBV5-1, the J call TRBJ1-1; D call uncertain. The germline V gene encodes CDR1 SGHRS and CDR2 YFSETQ. The CDR3 contains 14 residues. Trimming removed 0 bases from V and 2 bases from J, with 8 bases in between.

The chain is built from TRBV6-6 and TRBJ2-7; no clear D. This CDR3 region has 12 residues. Germline-derived CDR1 and CDR2 are MNHNY and SVGAGI (reference sequence). Trimming pared 6 bases from V and 3 bases from J, leaving 9 bases between. The CDR3 sequence is CASSPSDYEQYF. CDR3 in DNA: TGTGCCAGCAGCCCCTCCGACTACGAGCAGTACTTC.

The chain is built from TRBV20-1 and TRBJ2-1; 8 bases fit TRBD2. The V segment lost 6 bases and the J segment 9 bases; nucleotides outside the gene matches: 13. Germline V gene data show CDR1 as DFQATT and CDR2 as SNEGSKA (reference sequence). The CDR3 is 14 residues long. The CDR3 is CSAPLGGAMGEQFF. The CDR3 nucleotides are TGCAGTGCACCACTCGGGGGGGCAATGGGTGAGCAGTTCTTC.

The genes are TRBV11-2 and TRBJ1-1; a possible D gene is TRBD1 (6 bases). The V end was cut by 5 bases, the J end by 5 bases, with 18 bases between. The germline gives CDR1 SGHAT, CDR2 FQNNGV. The CDR3 covers 15 residues. CDR3 in DNA: TGTGCCAGCAGCCCGCGGCGGGGGGCATGGACTGAAGCTTTCTTT. It codes for CASSPRRGAWTEAFF. Using reference TRBV11-2 and TRBJ1-1 for the parts outside the CDR3, the full variable domain is EAGVAQSPRYKIIEKRQSVAFWCNPISGHATLYWYQQILGQGPKLLIQFQNNGVVDDSQLPKDRFSAERLKGVDSTLKIQPAKLEDSAVYLCASSPRRGAWTEAFFGQGTRLTVV.

This clonotype turned up a few times. CDR3 DNA: TGTGCCACCAGTGAGGGACGACCGGACTACGAGCAGTACTTC. Translation gives CATSEGRPDYEQYF. The chain has TRBV24-1 and TRBJ2-7; perhaps D is TRBD1 or TRBD2 (5 bases each). This CDR3 region has 14 residues. Germline CDR1 and CDR2: KGHDR and SFDVKD. The V end lost 4 bases, the J end lost 3 bases, and 12 bases lay between the germline ends.

In its sample, this clonotype was seen many times. The gene calls are TRBV30 and TRBJ2-3; 7 bases align to TRBD1. Unmatched junction bases numbered 7, after V lost 0 bases and J lost 4 bases. The CDR3 totals 15 residues. Germline CDR1 and CDR2: GTSNPN and SVGIG (reference sequence). The CDR3 protein is CAWSVVRGLADTQYF. The CDR3 DNA reads as TGTGCCTGGAGTGTGGTTAGGGGGCTGGCAGATACGCAGTATTTT.

This clonotype has only a few counts. This rearrangement joins TRBV2 to TRBJ2-1, with TRBD1 matching 9 bases. CDR3 length: 16 amino acids. CDR1 SNHLY and CDR2 FYNNEI come from the germline V gene. Trimming removed 4 bases from V and 4 bases from J; junction bases left unmatched: 8. This CDR3 reads CASSALGTGRYNEQFF. In DNA form, the CDR3 reads TGTGCCAGCAGTGCATTAGGGACAGGGCGTTACAATGAGCAGTTCTTC.

The chain carries TRBV7-9 and TRBJ2-3; D is undetermined. V dropped 10 bases and J dropped 6 bases, with 14 bases sitting between them. Germline V gene data show CDR1 as SEHNR and CDR2 as FQNEAQ (reference sequence). This CDR3 is built from 12 residues. CDR3 in amino acids: CATSLTPDTQYF. The CDR3 nucleotides read TGTGCCACCTCACTAACGCCTGATACGCAGTATTTT.

The rearrangement links TRBV7-3 to TRBJ1-1; the match to TRBD1 covers 12 bases. The CDR3 is made up of 16 amino acids. V lost 4 bases, J lost 2 bases, and 5 bases stayed unmatched. CDR1 and CDR2 (germline): SGHTA, FQGTGA. CDR3 nucleotide sequence: TGTGCCAGCAGCTCCGGGACAGGGGGCGTCAACACTGAAGCTTTCTTT. Residues: CASSSGTGGVNTEAFF.

The rearrangement links TRBV4-1 to TRBJ1-4, with TRBD1 as a possible D gene (5 bases). Germline CDR1 MGHRA, CDR2 YSYEKL. The CDR3 contains 16 residues. V shed 4 bases and J shed 2 bases, with 14 bases lying between them. This CDR3 reads CASSPRQGGTNEKLFF. The CDR3, as DNA: TGCGCCAGCAGCCCCCGGCAGGGCGGGACTAATGAAAAACTGTTTTTT.

The gene calls are TRBV9 and TRBJ2-7; D is possibly TRBD1 or TRBD2 (7 bases each). Trimming took off 3 bases at V and 3 bases at J, with 19 bases between the two ends. Germline V gene sequence: CDR1 SGDLS, CDR2 YYNGEE. This CDR3 spans 16 amino acids. CDR3 sequence (DNA): TGTGCCAGCAGCGCCCTAGACAGGGACTATATCTACGAGCAGTACTTC. Translating gives CASSALDRDYIYEQYF.

This clonotype appeared many times. The chain joins TRBV6-5 to TRBJ2-7; D not certain. Looked up from germline, CDR1 is MNHEY and CDR2 is SVGAGI. The CDR3 runs 16 residues. V lost 0 bases, J lost 5 bases, and 17 bases lay in between. The DNA of the CDR3 is TGTGCCAGCAGTTACTCGGGCATCCATACGCCCAACGAGCAGTACTTC. It translates to CASSYSGIHTPNEQYF.

The chain links TRBV20-1 to TRBJ2-1; D perhaps matches TRBD2 (6 bases). From germline, CDR1 is DFQATT and CDR2 SNEGSKA (reference sequence). The CDR3 runs to 16 residues. The V end was cut by 0 bases, the J end by 0 bases, with 12 bases between. The DNA for the CDR3 is TGCAGTGCTAGAGATGTCGCGGGGTCCTCCTACAATGAGCAGTTCTTC. Translating gives CSARDVAGSSYNEQFF.

This chain uses TRBV12-3 or TRBV12-4 with TRBJ2-5; TRBD1 matches at 9 bases. The CDR3 runs 12 residues. The V gene end was trimmed by 6 bases and the J gene end by 7 bases; junction bases not matched to a gene: 3. CDR3 sequence: CASSRDRATQYF. The CDR3 nucleotides are TGTGCCAGCAGCCGGGACAGGGCGACCCAGTACTTC.

The V and J genes are TRBV24-1 and TRBJ2-1; no definite D call. Germline loops: CDR1 KGHDR, CDR2 SFDVKD. CDR3 size: 13 residues. Trimming took 4 bases from V and 10 from J, leaving 13 bases between them. The chain's CDR3 is CATSDPIKYEQFF. The CDR3 bases are TGTGCCACCAGTGACCCTATAAAGTACGAGCAGTTCTTC.

The sample holds a few counts of this clonotype. The V and J genes are TRBV5-1 and TRBJ2-2; D might be TRBD1 (5 bases). Trimming removed 4 bases at V and 8 bases at J, with 21 bases between. The CDR3 runs to 16 residues. Germline loops: CDR1 SGHRS, CDR2 YFSETQ. DNA for the CDR3: TGCGCCAGCAGCCTAAGCAGGGCAATCGGTATAGGGGAGCTGTTTTTT. Its protein is CASSLSRAIGIGELFF. The whole variable domain, filled in from reference TRBV5-1 and TRBJ2-2, reads KAGVTQTPRYLIKTRGQQVTLSCSPISGHRSVSWYQQTPGQGLQFLFEYFSETQRNKGNFPGRFSGRQFSNSRSEMNVSTLELGDSALYLCASSLSRAIGIGELFFGEGSRLTVL.